This T cell receptor beta chain was obtained from a study of metastatic and nonmetastatic thyroid tumors (dated by TCRdb to about 2020). Notes on the research overall: For patients with malignant and with benign thyroid disease, the researchers compared repertoires between peripheral blood samples and tumor or nodule tissue samples.

There are 13 amino acids in the CDR3, from cysteine to phenylalanine inclusive. The kept DNA is CDR3 alone, 39 bases in frame from the first base. V is reduced by 2 bases and J by 4 bases, leaving a spacing of 9 bases between them. Based on the germline V gene, the CDR1 and CDR2 sequences are SGHDT and YYEEEE. As regards this clone: This clone's antigen is unknown. Base qualities are missing; no much larger clone stands one base away.

Study-wide findings and limitations: In both blood and tumor samples, malignant tumors were reported to have significantly higher TCR beta diversity than benign nodules.

Preparation of the library involved PCR. Sequencing relied on an Illumina HiSeq 4000. High-throughput sequencing was used to profile the CDR3 region of the TCR beta-chain in every patient. The original pipeline was this. CDR3 differences across clinicopathological groups were used to build a classifier for discriminating distant-metastatic papillary thyroid cancer patients. To measure repertoire diversity the researchers used the Shannon index, while the Morisita-Horn index served to gauge how similar the tumor and blood repertoires were. TCRdb trimmed the raw reads at Q25, called clones with MiXCR and kept productive beta chains. The V and J calls and clone size come from TCRdb's table, not from the authors' own analysis. The sample contains about 21,000 clones, roughly 24% of them found a single time. The top ten constitute roughly a fifth of the sample. Before undergoing thyroid surgery, none of the patients had been given any kind of treatment. Patient clinical samples collected from about 2011 to 2018 were retrospectively analysed using T-cell receptor beta sequencing.

The sample was blood. This clonotype was sampled from a female donor with papillary thyroid cancer or a benign thyroid nodule (not recorded which). Some clones in this sample may be carry-over from other donors' samples. The chain couples TRBV5-6 to TRBJ1-1; confidence is insufficient to name the D gene. CDR3 sequence: CASSLRGVTEAFF. The nucleotide sequence reads as follows: TGTGCCAGCAGCTTACGCGGCGTCACTGAAGCTTTCTTT.